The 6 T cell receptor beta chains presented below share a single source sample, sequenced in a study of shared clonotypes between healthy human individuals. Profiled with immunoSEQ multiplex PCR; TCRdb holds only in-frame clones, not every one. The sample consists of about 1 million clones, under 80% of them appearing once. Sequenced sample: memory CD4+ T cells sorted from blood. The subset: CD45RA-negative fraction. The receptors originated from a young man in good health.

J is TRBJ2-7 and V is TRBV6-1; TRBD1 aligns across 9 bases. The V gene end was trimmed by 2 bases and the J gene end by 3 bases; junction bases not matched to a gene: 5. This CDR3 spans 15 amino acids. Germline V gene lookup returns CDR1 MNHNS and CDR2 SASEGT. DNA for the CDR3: TGTGCCAGCAGTGAATGGACAGGGGCGTACTACGAGCAGTACTTC. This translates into CASSEWTGAYYEQYF.

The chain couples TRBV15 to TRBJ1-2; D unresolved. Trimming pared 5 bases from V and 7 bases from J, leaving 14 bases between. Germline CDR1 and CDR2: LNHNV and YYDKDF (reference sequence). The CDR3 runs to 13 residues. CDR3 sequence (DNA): TGTGCCACCAGCGAAGACGGACGTAGTGGCTACACCTTC. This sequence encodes CATSEDGRSGYTF. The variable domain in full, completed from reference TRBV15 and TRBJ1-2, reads DAMVIQNPRYQVTQFGKPVTLSCSQTLNHNVMYWYQQKSSQAPKLLFHYYDKDFNNEADTPDNFQSRRPNTSFCFLDIRSPGLGDTAMYLCATSEDGRSGYTFGSGTRLTVV.

CDR3 amino acids: CASSLGQGKKQPQHF. Here the CDR3 DNA reads TGTGCCAGCAGTTTAGGACAGGGAAAGAAACAGCCCCAGCATTTT. This sequence joins TRBV28 and TRBJ1-5, with 8 bases aligning to TRBD1. Germline lookup yields CDR1 MDHEN and CDR2 SYDVKM. With 2 bases clipped from V and 7 bases from J, the junction kept 7 bases outside the gene matches. The CDR3 length is 15 residues.

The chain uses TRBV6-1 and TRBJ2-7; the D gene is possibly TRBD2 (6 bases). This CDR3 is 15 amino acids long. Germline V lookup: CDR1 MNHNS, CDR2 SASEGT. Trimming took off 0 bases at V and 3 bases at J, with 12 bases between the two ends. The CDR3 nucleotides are TGTGCCAGCAGTGAAGCTCGGGGGTGGGGCTACGAGCAGTACTTC. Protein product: CASSEARGWGYEQYF.

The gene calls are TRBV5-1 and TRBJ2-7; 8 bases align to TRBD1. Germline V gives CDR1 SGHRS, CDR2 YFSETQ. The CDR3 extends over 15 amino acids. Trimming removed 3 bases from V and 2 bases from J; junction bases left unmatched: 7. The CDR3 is CASSYGQGVTYEQYF. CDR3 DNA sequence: TGCGCCAGCAGCTACGGACAGGGTGTGACCTACGAGCAGTACTTC.

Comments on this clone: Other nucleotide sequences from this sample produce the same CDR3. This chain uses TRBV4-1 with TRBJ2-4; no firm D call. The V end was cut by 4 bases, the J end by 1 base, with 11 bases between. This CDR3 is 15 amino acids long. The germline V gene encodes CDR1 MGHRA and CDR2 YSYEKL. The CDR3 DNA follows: TGCGCCAGCAGCCGAACCGACGGGGCCAAAAACATTCAGTACTTC. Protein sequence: CASSRTDGAKNIQYF.